This T cell receptor (beta chain) was retrieved from a study of a mutant IDH1 vaccine in newly diagnosed glioma. Overall study context: Therapy received beforehand was radiotherapy, temozolomide, or both, with most patients given both. Study-wide results and caveats: Shifts in the top peripheral T cell clonotypes seemed unrelated to pseudoprogression.

Trimming took off 7 bases at V and 9 bases at J, with 20 bases between the two ends. Germline CDR1 reads SGHNT; CDR2 reads YYREEE (reference sequence). There are 13 residues in the CDR3. Assay used: immunoSEQ multiplex PCR; TCRdb lists only in-frame clones, some missing. The sample holds under 65,000 clones, roughly 80% seen once. Time point defined: baseline, week 1 (first vaccination visit). Treatment reported: pre-vaccination baseline after standard-of-care therapy. Astrocytomas that were new, WHO grade 3 or 4, IDH1-mutant and ATRX-lost were present in the donors. Details on this clone: Antigen unknown.

The receptor's source is a woman aged 35 to 49 with glioma. The J gene is TRBJ2-7, the V gene TRBV5-4; D call uncertain. Material: PBMCs, obtained from a glioma patient treated with radiotherapy, temozolomide or both. In DNA, the CDR3 is TGTGCCAGCGCGTTTAAAGCAGGAGAGGTGCAGTACTTC. Translating gives CASAFKAGEVQYF.